Presented here are 10 T cell receptor beta chains from one specimen sequenced in a study of T cell repertoires in cytomegalovirus infection. TCRdb reanalysed the reads using MiXCR and keeps one entry per CDR3 protein. The sample lists hundreds of thousands of distinct CDR3 sequences, roughly 31% seen once, with roughly 13% in the top ten. Antigen specificity for these receptors is unknown. The sequences come from cultured CD8+ T cells from PBMCs, collected from culture after CMV antigen stimulation. The receptors come from a human donor in good health (CMV status not recorded). Some clones in this sample may be carry-over from other donors' samples.

CDR3 DNA: TGTGCCATCAGTGAAGGGGTGGGCACAGATACGCAGTATTTT. Its translation: CAISEGVGTDTQYF. The gene calls are TRBV10-3 and TRBJ2-3, with a possible D match to TRBD1 (5 bases). CDR3 size: 14 residues. V gave up 3 bases and J gave up 1 base, with 8 bases separating them. CDR1 and CDR2 from the germline V gene are ENHRY and SYGVKD.

In this sample, this clonotype turned up a few times. The V and J genes are TRBV28 and TRBJ1-5; D ambiguous. The germline CDR1 and CDR2 sequences are MDHEN and SYDVKM. This CDR3 is built from 13 residues. V lost 6 bases and J 6 bases, leaving 12 bases between the germline ends. This chain's CDR3 is CASRPVTGQPQHF. DNA of the CDR3: TGTGCCAGCAGACCTGTCACGGGTCAGCCCCAGCATTTT.

The rearrangement uses TRBV27 and TRBJ2-5, with D perhaps matching TRBD2 (5 bases). V was pared by 5 bases and J by 1 base, with 17 bases between. This CDR3 region has 16 residues. Germline lookup yields CDR1 MNHEY and CDR2 SMNVEV (reference sequence). CDR3 nucleotides: TGTGCCAGCAGTCTGTATTCGACTATCCTCCAAGAGACCCAGTACTTC. This codes for CASSLYSTILQETQYF.

Comment on this clonotype: The germline gene is not matched at one end of the junction; a read error may be the cause. In DNA, the CDR3 is TGTGCCAGCAGTCCCCTACGGGGAAGCACAGATATGCAGTATTTT. Residues: CASSPLRGSTDMQYF. This rearrangement joins TRBV12-3 or TRBV12-4 to TRBJ2-3; perhaps TRBD2 as D (5 bases). The CDR3 consists of 15 residues.

The V gene is TRBV27, the J gene TRBJ1-5; 7 positions match TRBD1. The CDR3 length is 15 residues. The trim removed 1 base at V and 3 bases at J, leaving 3 bases unmatched. Per the germline V gene, CDR1 is MNHEY and CDR2 is SMNVEV (reference sequence). The CDR3 region is CASSLFGTVNQPQHF. DNA of the CDR3: TGTGCCAGCAGTTTATTTGGGACAGTCAATCAGCCCCAGCATTTT.

This clonotype was recorded once. The gene calls are TRBV27 and TRBJ2-3; D not certain. Germline V gives CDR1 MNHEY, CDR2 SMNVEV (reference sequence). V was cut by 4 bases and J by 2 bases, with 13 bases left in between. The CDR3 extends over 15 amino acids. The CDR3 coding sequence is TGTGCCAGCAGTTCGTCTCTCTTTTCCACAGATACGCAGTATTTT. Translated: CASSSSLFSTDTQYF.

This clonotype has more than one count but fewer than ten. V is TRBV5-5 and J is TRBJ2-7; D might be TRBD1 or TRBD2, each matching 5 bases. Germline V gene data show CDR1 as SGHKS and CDR2 as YYEKEE (reference sequence). This CDR3 is 15 amino acids long. The V and J ends lost 0 bases and 4 bases respectively, with 14 bases between them. The CDR3 reads CASSLGGESTYEQYF. DNA of the CDR3: TGTGCCAGCAGCTTGGGAGGGGAATCAACTTACGAGCAGTACTTC.

The chain links TRBV6-2 or TRBV6-3 to TRBJ1-1; D gene ambiguous. V lost 3 bases to trimming and J lost 0 bases, with 11 bases between them. The length of the CDR3 is 15 residues. The germline CDR1 and CDR2 sequences are MNHEY and SVGEGT. The CDR3 is CASSYGRFMNTEAFF. The DNA of the CDR3 is TGTGCCAGCAGTTATGGGCGCTTTATGAACACTGAAGCTTTCTTT.

This clonotype showed up just a few times. CDR3 nucleotides: TGTGCCAGCATTCTCAGCGGGGGGCTGAGGGAGACCCAGTACTTC. Translation gives CASILSGGLRETQYF. The J gene is TRBJ2-5, the V gene TRBV6-6; 9 bases are a match to TRBD2. Trimming at V came to 7 bases and at J to 5 bases, leaving 11 bases not matched to a gene. The CDR3 is made up of 15 amino acids. The germline V gene has CDR1 MNHNY and CDR2 SVGAGI (reference sequence).

This clonotype was seen more than once but under ten times. The gene calls are TRBV10-2 and TRBJ2-7, with TRBD2 matching over 10 bases. V lost 3 bases, J lost 1 base, and 12 bases stayed unmatched. The CDR3 runs to 18 residues. Germline assignment: CDR1 WSHSY and CDR2 SAAADI. CDR3 amino acids: CASSDLKYRTSGSYEQYF. The CDR3 DNA reads TGCGCCAGCAGTGACCTCAAATATAGGACTAGCGGTTCCTACGAGCAGTACTTC.